This T cell receptor (beta chain) emerged from a study of cytomegalovirus exposure and HLA in healthy donors. Study background: A previous analysis identified around 120 million unique TCR beta sequences derived from around 200 million T cells.

Findings and caveats of the study: Only CMV serostatus was available as immune exposure information. A later analysis linked a missense variant in DCLRE1C to the trimming of TCR beta V and J genes.

13 Jbeta primers and 60 Vbeta primers were used for the PCR. TCRdb's copy holds only in-frame clones and misses some; the assay was immunoSEQ multiplex PCR. The data show roughly 130,000 clones, 65% to 85% seen once. The junction had 6 bases not matched to a gene; V was cut back by 6 bases and J by 8 bases. Germline assignment: CDR1 SEHNR and CDR2 FQNEAQ (reference sequence). This CDR3 is 12 amino acids long. Of note for this clone: What it recognizes is unknown.

The clonotype originates from a woman aged 40-49 years in good health and CMV-seronegative. Sequenced sample: PBMCs. The rearrangement joins TRBV7-9 to TRBJ1-2, with 7 positions matching TRBD1. The DNA for the CDR3 is TGTGCCAGCAGTCTACAGGGGAGAGGCTACACCTTC. Translating gives CASSLQGRGYTF.